This TCR beta chain was obtained from a study of technical replicates of blood from a few donors. Assay used: immunoSEQ multiplex PCR; TCRdb lists only in-frame clones, some missing. The sample consists of 55,000 to 75,000 clones, 92% of them appearing once. Trimming cost V 5 bases and J 4 bases, with 14 bases left between them. This CDR3 has 14 amino acids. CDR1 MNHEY and CDR2 SVGAGI come from the germline V gene. The source is a human donor in good health. Sample: T cells isolated from PBMCs. The V gene is TRBV6-5, the J gene TRBJ1-2, with D hard to call. The CDR3 here is CASSGWTDSYGYTF. The CDR3 nucleotides read TGTGCCAGCAGTGGGTGGACGGACTCCTATGGCTACACCTTC.